This entry describes one TCR beta chain. Naivety among CD8 cells was defined by CD45RO negativity and positive CCR7 selection, thereby excluding terminally differentiated effector memory CD45RA+ cells. This record comes from a study of shared clonotypes between healthy human individuals. The protocol was immunoSEQ multiplex PCR, while the TCRdb copy is restricted to in-frame clones and leaves out a portion. The sample lists some 2,000,000 clones; around 96% were seen once. CDR3 length equals 15 residues. Trimming stripped 6 bases from V and 7 bases from J, with 21 bases between. Per the germline V gene, CDR1 is MNHEY and CDR2 is SMNVEV (reference sequence).

Material: naive CD8+ T cells sorted from blood. The receptor was derived from a man between 18 and 29 years old in good health. V is TRBV27 and J is TRBJ1-2; no clear D gene. Here the CDR3 DNA reads TGTGCCAGCAGGCCGCCAGGTCCCTCTTTCGGTGGCTACACCTTC. It is translated as CASRPPGPSFGGYTF.